This T cell receptor beta chain was captured in a study of blood T cells in healthy people across ages (dated by TCRdb to between 2014 and 2017). For the wider study: In model experiments, template switching captured about one uniquely barcoded TCR beta cDNA molecule for every two T cells. The study measured age-related changes in TCR beta repertoire diversity using deep sequencing normalized with unique cDNA molecular identifiers. Four age groups were formed from the donors: young (average roughly 16 years), middle-aged (around 40), aged (approximately 60) and long-lived (about 80). To avoid experimental bias, donors of different ages were randomly spread across the sequencing lanes. For two donors (one aged 18 to 30 and one aged 80 or older), the study analyzed two additional independent replicas of 1 million unique cDNA reads from the same blood draw. Results and caveats for the whole study, not just this receptor: Observed TCR beta diversity per million T cells fell roughly linearly with age, and a significant reduction was already apparent by age around 44. Compared with the aged group, more naive CD4+ T cells, fewer expanded clones and increased TCR diversity were shown by the long-lived group, suggesting age selection. Conclusive comparison of naive and antigen-experienced compartments was prevented by the profiling of bulk unsorted PBMCs. The CMV infection status of donors was not known, potentially confounding age-related changes in expanded clonotypes. Estimates of total diversity based on one million sequenced T cells were regarded as lower bounds and as underestimates. There was a strong correlation between observed TCR beta diversity and the percentage of naive T cells measured by flow cytometry.

The 39 donors, aged about 6 to 95 years, were systemically healthy Caucasian individuals from Russia. Each donor gave about 11 milliliters of peripheral blood, drawn into EDTA-treated Vacutainer tubes. Ficoll-Paque density-gradient centrifugation was used to isolate PBMCs, with at least 6.5 million per sample. Total RNA, at least 6 micrograms per sample, was extracted from PBMCs with Trizol reagent. For every donor, flow cytometry on a PBMC aliquot measured the percentage of naive CD45RAhigh/CD27high T cells. Libraries were prepared through 5' RACE. Sequencing relied on an Illumina HiSeq 2500. The second PCR ran for roughly 7 to 11 cycles and used a J-beta primer mix along with a sample-barcoded 5' primer. A unique molecular identifier was introduced onto each TCR beta cDNA molecule by a template-switch 5' adaptor carrying 12 random nucleotides. At least 2.5 million CDR3-containing paired-end reads were obtained from each sample. All of the RNA was converted into first-strand cDNA using the Mint cDNA synthesis kit, with a TRBC-specific oligonucleotide serving as the primer. Following uracil-DNA glycosylase treatment, all cDNA underwent a first 18-cycle PCR with the universal primers M1SS and BC2_uni_R. On the study's bioinformatics: Each sample was normalized by randomly selecting 1 million high-quality reads, each carrying a distinct molecular identifier. Instead of being binned into consensus sequences, reads with shared molecular identifiers were discarded. MiTCR, run with a Q25 quality threshold and the strictest error-elimination algorithm, handled CDR3 identification, clonotype clustering and error correction. A nonparametric unseen species model using Euler transformation provided a lower-bound estimate of total TCR beta diversity. Starting from the raw public reads, TCRdb applied fastp trimming at Q25, assembled clones with MiXCR and retained in-frame beta chains. Rows with one shared CDR3 protein collapse into an entry with the most common genes and DNA. None of the V and J calls come from the authors' own analysis; TCRdb made them. Present in this sample are about 1,600,000 distinct CDR3 sequences, about 40% of which were seen just once. 7.9% of the sample lies in the top ten.

CDR1 and CDR2 (DFQATT, SNEGSKA) derive from the germline V gene (reference sequence). V is trimmed back by 5 bases and J by 5 bases, and the junction contains 9 bases that no gene match accounts for. The CDR3 holds 13 amino acids from the cysteine to the phenylalanine. Just CDR3 DNA is preserved here, 39 bases in frame from base 1. Notes on this clonotype: The clone's antigen remains unknown. Nothing much larger sits one base from this clone, and base qualities are not available.

This chain joins TRBV20-1 to TRBJ2-7, with 7 bases matching TRBD1. Sequenced sample: blood. The clonotype originates from a woman in her late teens or twenties in good health. In nucleotides, the sequence is TGCAGTGCTCTCCAAGGGGGCCAGGACGAGCAGTACTTC. Its coded protein is CSALQGGQDEQYF.